These 3 T cell receptor beta chains came from one sample sequenced in a study of blood T cell repertoires in COVID-19. The table came from immunoSEQ multiplex PCR; TCRdb's copy has only in-frame clones and leaves some out. The sample carries 200,000 to 250,000 clones, approximately 90% recorded once. The specimen was PBMCs or T cells enriched from blood (not recorded which). The receptor source for this set is a man between 50 and 59 years old who had been exposed to COVID-19.

The chain links TRBV18 to TRBJ1-3; TRBD1 aligns across 8 bases. CDR1 KGHSH and CDR2 LQKENI come from the germline V gene. The CDR3 spans 14 residues. The ends lost 8 bases at V and 16 bases at J; junction bases unmatched: 19. This chain's CDR3 is CASHSSGGIRSNYF. The CDR3, as DNA: TGTGCCAGCCATTCATCAGGGGGCATCCGGAGTAACTATTTT.

This clone showed up just once. The chain combines TRBV30 with TRBJ2-7; TRBD1 aligns across 7 bases. The CDR3 is 14 amino acids. With V trimmed by 0 bases and J by 1 base, 3 bases remained unmatched. Germline CDR1 reads GTSNPN; CDR2 reads SVGIG (reference sequence). CDR3 DNA sequence: TGTGCCTGGAGTGTAGGGGGCGATTCCTACGAGCAGTACTTC. Its protein is CAWSVGGDSYEQYF. The variable domain in full, with the rest retrieved from reference TRBV30 and TRBJ2-7, is SQTIHQWPATLVQPVGSPLSLECTVEGTSNPNLYWYRQAAGRGLQLLFYSVGIGQISSEVPQNLSASRPQDRQFILSSKKLLLSDSGFYLCAWSVGGDSYEQYFGPGTRLTVT.

This clone was detected only once. This chain links TRBV5-1 with TRBJ2-2; 7 bases align to TRBD1. Germline V gene sequence: CDR1 SGHRS, CDR2 YFSETQ. The ends lost 4 bases at V and 0 bases at J; junction bases unmatched: 6. The CDR3 spans 16 residues. CDR3 sequence reads: CASSRKQGSNTGELFF. The CDR3 nucleotides are TGCGCCAGCAGCCGAAAACAGGGGTCGAACACCGGGGAGCTGTTTTTT.